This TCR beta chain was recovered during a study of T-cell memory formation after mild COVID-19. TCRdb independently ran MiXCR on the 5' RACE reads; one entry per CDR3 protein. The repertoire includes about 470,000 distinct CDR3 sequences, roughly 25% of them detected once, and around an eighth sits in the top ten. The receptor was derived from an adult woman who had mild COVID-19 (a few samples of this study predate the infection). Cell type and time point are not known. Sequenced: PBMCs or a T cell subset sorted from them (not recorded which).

CDR3: CASSLAVAGTDTQYF. In DNA form, the CDR3 reads TGTGCCAGCAGTCTAGCGGTAGCGGGCACAGATACGCAGTATTTT. The chain is built from TRBV3-1 and TRBJ2-3, with 7 bases aligning to TRBD2. The CDR3 runs 15 residues. With 6 bases clipped from V and 1 base from J, the junction kept 7 bases outside the gene matches. CDR1 and CDR2 (germline): LGHDT, YNNKEL (reference sequence).